This T cell receptor beta chain emerged from a study of blood T cells in healthy people across ages. Trimming removed 1 base from V and 10 bases from J, with 11 bases in between. This CDR3 spans 14 amino acids. From germline, CDR1 is LGHDT and CDR2 YNNKEL (reference sequence). A J-beta primer mix and a sample-barcoded 5' primer were used in a second PCR of about 7 to 12 cycles. TCRdb recomputed calls from the 5' RACE reads with MiXCR, one row per CDR3 protein. The data contain 1.5 million to 2 million distinct CDR3 sequences, around half of them singletons. Sequencing input: blood. The receptor was isolated from a woman in her thirties or forties in good health. J is TRBJ1-6 and V is TRBV3-1; possibly TRBD1 for D (5 bases). The CDR3 nucleotides are TGTGCCAGCAGCCAAGTTCAGGGTGGATCACCCCTCCACTTT. This encodes CASSQVQGGSPLHF.